The clone carrying this T cell receptor beta chain was seen many times. This entry comes from a study of Graves' ophthalmopathy and Graves' hyperthyroidism. CDR1 and CDR2 from the germline V gene are LNHDA and SQIVND (reference sequence). V shed 1 base, J shed 4 bases, and the junction held 4 bases outside the gene matches. The CDR3 length is 15 residues. Transcripts of RNA were the source for amplifying TCR beta CDR3 regions. An initial RT-PCR round employing HTBI primers preceded a second-round multiplex PCR. TCRdb itself ran the multiplex PCR reads through MiXCR, one entry per CDR3 protein. The sample has 600,000 to 650,000 distinct CDR3 sequences, approximately 21% seen once.

The genes are TRBV19 and TRBJ1-2; 9 bases map to TRBD1. This TCR was sampled from a woman between 18 and 29 years old with stable Graves' hyperthyroidism. Some clones in this sample may be carry-over from other donors' samples. Sequenced material: peripheral blood. CDR3 bases: TGTGCCAGTAGTATAGCGGGACAGGGCGGCTATGGCTACACCTTC. Translating it yields CASSIAGQGGYGYTF.